This entry concerns a single T cell receptor beta chain. Original analysis: Estimation of nucleated cell counts was performed using reference gene primer amplification. The method was immunoSEQ multiplex PCR; TCRdb's version includes in-frame clones alone and lacks a portion of them. Clonal size and the V and J genes are those of that table, whereas D and trimming came from the DNA. The sample consists of around 310,000 clones, about nine tenths of them appearing once. The data derive from a study of blood T cell repertoires in COVID-19. Study at large: Acute-phase and convalescent COVID-19 samples originated in the United States, Italy and Spain. Sources were T cells, B-cell-depleted T cells, or PBMCs; the material itself was cDNA or gDNA.

Those who participated ranged in age from about 18 to 89 years and resided in 24 US areas. The CDR3 spans 15 residues. The germline gives CDR1 KGHDR, CDR2 SFDVKD. V gave up 4 bases and J gave up 7 bases; unmatched junction bases: 7. This receptor was taken from a woman aged 40 to 50 who had recovered from COVID-19. The V call is TRBV24-1, the J call TRBJ2-1; TRBD1 agrees at 9 bases. The sequenced sample consisted of PBMCs or T cells enriched from blood (not recorded which). For the CDR3, the DNA is TGTGCCACCAGTGAAGGGACAGGGACATGGAATGAGCAGTTCTTC. It yields the protein CATSEGTGTWNEQFF.